Many counts were recorded for the clone carrying this T cell receptor beta chain. Investigators prepared the TCR beta libraries by applying iRepertoire HTBI primers and Arm-PCR of CDR3 regions. Using its own MiXCR run on the multiplex PCR reads, TCRdb lists one record per CDR3 protein. The table has under 500,000 distinct CDR3 sequences, less than 25% seen once. The entry originates in a study of regulatory T cells in long-lasting Graves disease. Sample time point: persistent/refractory GD, antithyroid drugs over 5 years with positive TRAb. Generation of the TCR library employed RNA extracted from PBMCs. The sample in question was peripheral blood mononuclear cells (PBMCs), obtained when the disease was refractory, from a patient treated with antithyroid drugs. The sequence was collected from a female donor with Graves disease.

The CDR3 sequence: CSVARSGRFNEKLFF. In DNA, the CDR3 is TGCAGCGTGGCTCGGTCGGGCAGATTTAATGAAAAACTGTTTTTT. The chain is built from TRBV29-1 and TRBJ1-4; no clear D gene. Trimming cost V 6 bases and J 4 bases, with 18 bases left between them. The CDR3 extends over 15 amino acids. Germline values: CDR1 SQVTM, CDR2 ANQGSEA.